This T cell receptor (beta chain) is from a study of control samples from healthy donors and cancer patients. Using immunoSEQ multiplex PCR, the repertoire was profiled, and TCRdb retains in-frame clones only, with some absent. The profile covers just over 150,000 clones, with approximately 90% appearing a single time and 12% taken by the ten largest. This CDR3 contains 11 residues. The V end was cut by 10 bases, the J end by 3 bases, with 9 bases between. The receptor's source is a man under 40 in good health. This chain uses TRBV12-3 or TRBV12-4 with TRBJ1-1; no definite D call. Sequencing was performed on blood. The CDR3 loop reads CATGRDTEAFF. The CDR3 DNA reads as TGTGCCACTGGGAGGGACACTGAAGCTTTCTTT.